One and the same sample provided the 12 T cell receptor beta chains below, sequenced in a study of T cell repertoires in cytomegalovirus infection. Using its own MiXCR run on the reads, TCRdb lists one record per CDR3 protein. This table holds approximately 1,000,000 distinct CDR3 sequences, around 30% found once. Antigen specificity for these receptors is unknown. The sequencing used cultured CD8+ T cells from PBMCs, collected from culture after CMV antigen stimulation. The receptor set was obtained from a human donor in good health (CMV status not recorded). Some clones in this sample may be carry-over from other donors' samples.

The CDR3 region is CASSIVLAGGPGRQETQYF. The CDR3 DNA sequence: TGTGCCAGTAGTATAGTCCTAGCGGGGGGGCCGGGTCGACAAGAGACCCAGTACTTC. V and J are TRBV19 and TRBJ2-5; 12 bases are shared with TRBD2. The germline CDR1 and CDR2 sequences are LNHDA and SQIVND (reference sequence). With V trimmed by 1 base and J by 2 bases, 11 bases remained unmatched. The CDR3 covers 19 residues.

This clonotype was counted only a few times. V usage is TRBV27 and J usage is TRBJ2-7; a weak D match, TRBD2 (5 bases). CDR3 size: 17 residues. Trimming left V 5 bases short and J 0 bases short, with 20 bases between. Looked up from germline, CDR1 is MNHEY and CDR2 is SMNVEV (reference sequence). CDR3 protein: CASSPSPTGNPSYEQYV. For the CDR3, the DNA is TGTGCCAGCAGTCCGTCCCCCACCGGGAACCCCTCCTACGAGCAGTACGTC.

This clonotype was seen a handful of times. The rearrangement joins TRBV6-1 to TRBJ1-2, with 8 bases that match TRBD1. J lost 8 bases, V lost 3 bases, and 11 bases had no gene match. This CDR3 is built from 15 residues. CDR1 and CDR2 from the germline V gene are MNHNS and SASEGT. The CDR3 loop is CASSESPGGPSGYTF. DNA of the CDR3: TGTGCCAGCAGTGAGTCGCCAGGGGGCCCTTCGGGCTACACCTTC.

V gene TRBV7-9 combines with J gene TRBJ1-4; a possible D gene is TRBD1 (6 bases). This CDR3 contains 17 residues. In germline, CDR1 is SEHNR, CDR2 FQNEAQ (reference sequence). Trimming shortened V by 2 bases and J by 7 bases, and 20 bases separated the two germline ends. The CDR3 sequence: CASSLRAPPGHAEKLFF. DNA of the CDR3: TGTGCCAGCAGCTTAAGGGCCCCACCGGGACATGCTGAAAAACTGTTTTTT.

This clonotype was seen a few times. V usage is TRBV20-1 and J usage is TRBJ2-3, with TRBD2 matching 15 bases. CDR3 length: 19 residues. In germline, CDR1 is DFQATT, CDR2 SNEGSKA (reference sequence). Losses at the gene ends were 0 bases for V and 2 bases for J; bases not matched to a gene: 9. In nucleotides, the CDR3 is TGCAGTGCTAGAGAAAGGACTAGCGGGGGGGCCCTTTACACAGATACGCAGTATTTT. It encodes CSARERTSGGALYTDTQYF.

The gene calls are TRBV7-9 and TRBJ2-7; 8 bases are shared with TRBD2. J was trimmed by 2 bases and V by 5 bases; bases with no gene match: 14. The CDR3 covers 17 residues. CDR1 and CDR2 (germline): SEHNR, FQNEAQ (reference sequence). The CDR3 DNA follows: TGTGCCAGCAGCCCTCGGGGGGGCCAGGACGTCCCCTACGAGCAGTACTTC. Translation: CASSPRGGQDVPYEQYF.

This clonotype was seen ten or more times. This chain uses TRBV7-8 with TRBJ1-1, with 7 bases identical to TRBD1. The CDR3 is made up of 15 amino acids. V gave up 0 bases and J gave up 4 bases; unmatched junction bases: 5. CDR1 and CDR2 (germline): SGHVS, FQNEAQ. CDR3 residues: CASSLAGQGGTEAFF. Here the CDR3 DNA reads TGTGCCAGCAGCTTAGCGGGCCAGGGGGGCACTGAAGCTTTCTTT.

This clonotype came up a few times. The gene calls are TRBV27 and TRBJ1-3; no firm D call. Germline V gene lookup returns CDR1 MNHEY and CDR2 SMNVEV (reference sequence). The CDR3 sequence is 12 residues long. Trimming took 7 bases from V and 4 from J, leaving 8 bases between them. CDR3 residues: CASKGWGNTIYF. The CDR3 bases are TGTGCCAGCAAGGGTTGGGGAAACACCATATATTTT.

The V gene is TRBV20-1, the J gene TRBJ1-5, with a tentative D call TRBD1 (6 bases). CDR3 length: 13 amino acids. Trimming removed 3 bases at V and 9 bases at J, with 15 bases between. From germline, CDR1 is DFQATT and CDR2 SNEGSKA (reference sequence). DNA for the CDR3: TGCAGTGCTAGGGGGGCAGACTCATGGCCCCAGCATTTT. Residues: CSARGADSWPQHF.

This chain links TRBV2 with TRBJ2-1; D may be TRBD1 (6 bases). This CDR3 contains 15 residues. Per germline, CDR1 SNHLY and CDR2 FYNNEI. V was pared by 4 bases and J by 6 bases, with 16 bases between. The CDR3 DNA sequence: TGTGCCAGCAGTGCGTCAGGGGTGGGTAGCAATGAGCAGTTCTTC. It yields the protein CASSASGVGSNEQFF.

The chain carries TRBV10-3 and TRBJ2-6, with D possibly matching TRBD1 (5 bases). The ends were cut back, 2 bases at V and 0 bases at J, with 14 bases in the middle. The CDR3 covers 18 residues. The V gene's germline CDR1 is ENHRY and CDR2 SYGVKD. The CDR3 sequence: CAISEVRAGSSGANVLTF. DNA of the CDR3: TGTGCCATCAGTGAGGTCCGGGCAGGGTCCTCTGGGGCCAACGTCCTGACTTTC.

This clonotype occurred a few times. The CDR3 is CASSSNRIENQPQHF. CDR3 nucleotides: TGTGCCAGCAGCTCTAACAGGATCGAGAATCAGCCCCAGCATTTT. The rearrangement uses TRBV7-9 and TRBJ1-5, with a weak D call TRBD1 (5 bases). This CDR3 has 15 residues. V dropped 4 bases and J dropped 4 bases, with 14 bases sitting between them. The germline V gene encodes CDR1 SEHNR and CDR2 FQNEAQ (reference sequence).